Following are 3 T cell receptor beta chains from one sample sequenced in a study of regulatory T cells in long-lasting Graves disease. Arm-PCR of CDR3 regions and iRepertoire HTBI primers were used to build TCR beta libraries. TCRdb re-analysed the multiplex PCR reads in MiXCR, keeping a single row per CDR3 protein. The sample includes 300,000 or so distinct CDR3 sequences, roughly a fifth of them seen just once. This sample's time point: persistent/refractory GD, antithyroid drugs over 5 years with positive TRAb. Isolated PBMC RNA provided the starting material for the TCR library. The sample in question was peripheral blood mononuclear cells (PBMCs), obtained when the disease was refractory, from a patient treated with antithyroid drugs. The receptor source for this set is a female donor with Graves disease.

The rearrangement links TRBV5-4 to TRBJ2-7, with 7 bases identical to TRBD2. CDR1 is SGHNT and CDR2 is YYREEE in the germline V gene (reference sequence). CDR3 length: 14 amino acids. With V trimmed by 3 bases and J by 2 bases, 5 bases remained unmatched. The CDR3 sequence: CASSWEGGAYEQYF. The CDR3 DNA reads as TGTGCCAGCAGCTGGGAGGGCGGGGCCTACGAGCAGTACTTC.

This clonotype was counted only a few times. The rearrangement uses TRBV12-3 or TRBV12-4 and TRBJ1-5; 7 bases are shared with TRBD1. Trimming cost V 3 bases and J 0 bases; bases outside gene matches: 8. The CDR3 has 17 residues. The CDR3 is CASSLRQGFYSNQPQHF. Here the CDR3 DNA reads TGTGCCAGCAGTTTGAGACAGGGATTCTATAGCAATCAGCCCCAGCATTTT.

V usage is TRBV15 and J usage is TRBJ2-2; D uncertain. V was trimmed by 2 bases and J by 3 bases, leaving 4 bases between them. Germline CDR1 is LNHNV and CDR2 is YYDKDF (reference sequence). This CDR3 comprises 13 residues. CDR3 sequence reads: CATSRRDTGELFF. Written as DNA, the CDR3 is TGTGCCACCAGCAGAAGGGACACCGGGGAGCTGTTTTTT. The variable domain in full, with the rest retrieved from reference TRBV15 and TRBJ2-2, is DAMVIQNPRYQVTQFGKPVTLSCSQTLNHNVMYWYQQKSSQAPKLLFHYYDKDFNNEADTPDNFQSRRPNTSFCFLDIRSPGLGDTAMYLCATSRRDTGELFFGEGSRLTVL.